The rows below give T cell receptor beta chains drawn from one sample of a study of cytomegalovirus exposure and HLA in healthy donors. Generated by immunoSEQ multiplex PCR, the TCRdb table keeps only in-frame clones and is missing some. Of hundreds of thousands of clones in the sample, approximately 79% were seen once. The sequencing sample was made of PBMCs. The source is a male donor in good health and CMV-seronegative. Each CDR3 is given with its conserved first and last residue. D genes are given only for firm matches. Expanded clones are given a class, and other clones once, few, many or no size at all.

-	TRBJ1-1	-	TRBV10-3	CATGEGSLEAFF	TGTGCCACGGGAGAAGGCTCCCTTGAAGCTTTCTTT
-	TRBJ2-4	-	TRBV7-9	CASSPHREPNIQYF	TGTGCCAGCAGCCCCCACAGGGAACCAAACATTCAGTACTTC
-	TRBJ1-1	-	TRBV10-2	CASTNSNTEAFF	TGCGCCAGCACTAACTCGAACACTGAAGCTTTCTTT
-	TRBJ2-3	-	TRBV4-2	CASSPRHSSDTQYF	TGTGCCAGCAGCCCCAGACACTCCTCAGATACGCAGTATTTT
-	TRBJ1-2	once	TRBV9	CASSVGALIQNYGYTF	TGTGCCAGCAGCGTAGGAGCTCTCATACAGAACTATGGCTACACCTTC
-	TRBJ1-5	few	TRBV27	CASSFIQGNQPQHF	TGTGCCAGCAGTTTCATCCAGGGGAATCAGCCCCAGCATTTT
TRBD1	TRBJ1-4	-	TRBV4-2	CASSQTGGATNEKLFF	TGTGCCAGCAGCCAGACAGGGGGTGCAACTAATGAAAAACTGTTTTTT
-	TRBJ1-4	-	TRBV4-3	CASSPTGPTNEKLFF	TGCGCCAGCAGTCCAACAGGTCCAACTAATGAAAAACTGTTTTTT
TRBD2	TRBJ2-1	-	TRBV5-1	CASHPPAGGDNEQFF	TGCGCCAGCCACCCCCCAGCGGGGGGGGACAATGAGCAGTTCTTC
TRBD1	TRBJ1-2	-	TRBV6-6	CATTRGGSSYGYTF	TGTGCCACCACACGAGGGGGCTCGAGCTATGGCTACACCTTC
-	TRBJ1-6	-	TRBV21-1	CASSKARRGTGLSYNSPLHF	TGTGCCAGCAGCAAAGCGCGAAGAGGGACAGGTCTCTCCTATAATTCACCCCTCCACTTT
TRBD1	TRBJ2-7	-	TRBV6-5	CASRRQGFIYEQYF	TGTGCCAGCAGGCGACAGGGGTTCATTTACGAGCAGTACTTC
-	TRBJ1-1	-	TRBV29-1	CSVERGNTEAFF	TGCAGCGTTGAGCGGGGGAACACTGAAGCTTTCTTT
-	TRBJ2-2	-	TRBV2	CASGLNTGELFF	TGTGCCAGCGGGCTGAACACCGGGGAGCTGTTTTTT
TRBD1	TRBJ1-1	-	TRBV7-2	CASSLGQIMNTEAFF	TGTGCCAGCAGCTTGGGACAGATAATGAACACTGAAGCTTTCTTT
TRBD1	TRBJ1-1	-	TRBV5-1	CASSSGGTEAFF	TGCGCCAGCAGTTCAGGGGGGACTGAAGCTTTCTTT
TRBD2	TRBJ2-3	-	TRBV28	CASSITSGGTDTQYF	TGTGCCAGCAGTATCACTAGCGGGGGGACAGATACGCAGTATTTT
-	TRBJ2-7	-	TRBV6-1	CASMAGRGYEQYF	TGTGCCAGCATGGCAGGGCGTGGGTACGAGCAGTACTTC
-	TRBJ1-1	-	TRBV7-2	CASSLKGTRTEAFF	TGTGCCAGCAGCTTAAAAGGGACTAGGACTGAAGCTTTCTTT
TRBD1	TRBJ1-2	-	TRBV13	CASSSLDRGIINYGYTF	TGTGCCAGCAGCTCCCTAGACAGGGGAATTATCAACTATGGCTACACCTTC
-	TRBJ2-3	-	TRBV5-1	CASSPWTVTSTDTQYF	TGCGCCAGCAGCCCTTGGACAGTTACTAGCACAGATACGCAGTATTTT
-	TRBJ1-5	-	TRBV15	CATSVGGGAGNQPQHF	TGTGCCACCAGCGTCGGAGGGGGGGCGGGCAATCAGCCCCAGCATTTT
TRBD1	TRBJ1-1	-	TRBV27	CASCGQGVNTEAFF	TGTGCCAGCTGTGGACAGGGTGTGAACACTGAAGCTTTCTTT
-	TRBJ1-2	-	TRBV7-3	CASSLTAGAGGYTF	TGTGCCAGCAGCTTAACTGCAGGGGCTGGTGGCTACACCTTC
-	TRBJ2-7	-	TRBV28	CASSLAGGNYEQYF	TGTGCCAGCAGCCTTGCCGGGGGAAACTACGAGCAGTACTTC
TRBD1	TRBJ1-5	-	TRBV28	CASSSGTGIQPQHF	TGTGCCAGCAGTTCCGGGACAGGGATTCAGCCCCAGCATTTT